This T cell receptor beta chain was sequenced in a study of T cells in Graves' hyperthyroidism and ophthalmopathy. What was amplified from RNA transcripts were TCR beta CDR3 regions. A first-round RT-PCR of the TCR CDR3 used the HTBI primer set. TCRdb re-called the multiplex PCR reads through MiXCR, storing one row per CDR3 protein. The repertoire consists of some 560,000 distinct CDR3 sequences, with roughly 14% occurring once and the leading ten covering around 6.6%. This clonotype was seen many times. Germline assignment: CDR1 KGHSH and CDR2 LQKENI. There are 15 residues in the CDR3. The V segment lost 6 bases and the J segment 5 bases; nucleotides outside the gene matches: 9. Graves' hyperthyroidism qualified as stable when ophthalmopathy did not progress within 18 months. Exclusions: uncontrolled infection, other autoimmune disease, pregnancy, lactation. The study based diagnoses on clinical symptoms, serum thyroxine and TRAb, thyroid ultrasound and orbital computed tomography. PBMCs were collected from a 10 ml volume of fresh peripheral blood.

The rearrangement joins TRBV18 to TRBJ2-1; 8 nucleotides line up with TRBD1. The sample consisted of blood. The clonotype was recovered from a woman between 25 and 40 years old with Graves' hyperthyroidism. This CDR3 is CASSPTGGDNNEQFF. In nucleotides, the CDR3 is TGTGCCAGCTCGCCTACAGGGGGAGACAACAATGAGCAGTTCTTC. Based on the CDR3 plus reference TRBV18 and TRBJ2-1, the full variable domain is NAGVMQNPRHLVRRRGQEARLRCSPMKGHSHVYWYRQLPEEGLKFMVYLQKENIIDESGMPKERFSAEFPKEGPSILRIQQVVRGDSAAYFCASSPTGGDNNEQFFGPGTRLTVL.